This T cell receptor beta chain was documented in a study of blood T cells in healthy people across ages. The V gene's germline CDR1 is MNHNY and CDR2 SVGAGI (reference sequence). The V gene lost 1 base and the J gene lost 2 bases, with 12 bases spanning the gap. CDR3 size: 16 residues. Through a sample-barcoded 5' primer and a J-beta primer mix, a second PCR was run for about 6 to 11 cycles. MiXCR was run by TCRdb on the 5' RACE reads, yielding one entry per CDR3 protein. The sample shows over 1,300,000 distinct CDR3 sequences, roughly 64% of them seen only once. The J gene is TRBJ1-5, the V gene TRBV6-6; D is uncertain. Specimen: blood. The sequence came from a man aged 18 to 29 in good health. This CDR3 reads CASSYFRDYGNQPQHF. CDR3 coding DNA: TGTGCCAGCAGTTACTTTCGGGATTACGGCAATCAGCCCCAGCATTTT.